This T cell receptor (beta chain) appears in the sequencing data of a study of blood T cell repertoires in COVID-19. In the study's own analysis: Amplified reference gene primers provided the basis for estimating nucleated cell counts. Produced via immunoSEQ multiplex PCR; TCRdb's table is partial and in-frame only. Clonal size and the V and J genes are those of that table, whereas D and trimming came from the DNA. The profile shows approximately 210,000 clones, under 90% of them singletons. The CDR3 is made up of 13 amino acids. Germline V gene lookup returns CDR1 ENHRY and CDR2 SYGVKD. J gave up 3 bases and V 4 bases, and 1 base lay outside the gene matches.

The sample was peripheral blood. This chain links TRBV10-3 with TRBJ2-7, with TRBD1 matching 9 bases. The origin of this receptor is a woman aged 80 or older with COVID-19, enrolled during active disease. This chain's CDR3 is CAISGGQGYEQYF. In nucleotides, the CDR3 is TGTGCCATCAGTGGGGGACAGGGCTACGAGCAGTACTTC.